This is a list of T cell receptor beta chains from one sample in a study of blood T cell repertoires in COVID-19. Sequencing was performed with immunoSEQ multiplex PCR; in TCRdb, only in-frame clones are kept and a portion is missing. This sample yields around 140,000 clones, of which 85% to 90% are seen a single time; less than 20% belongs to the top ten. The sequencing input was peripheral blood. These receptors all stem from a man aged 50-59 years with active or convalescent COVID-19. Both conserved end residues are part of each CDR3. A D gene is named only where the DNA matches it firmly. Clone size is shown for a subset of rows, as once, few, many or a class of expanded clone.

v_call: TRBV5-4; d_call: TRBD2; clone_size: NA; j_call: TRBJ2-5; cdr3_nt: TGTGCCAGCAGCTCCCCCAGCGGGAGGGGAGAGACCCAGTACTTC; cdr3_aa: CASSSPSGRGETQYF
v_call: TRBV6-4; d_call: NA; clone_size: NA; j_call: TRBJ1-3; cdr3_nt: TGTGCCAGCAGTAGCGCAAGGCCTGGAAACACCATATATTTT; cdr3_aa: CASSSARPGNTIYF
v_call: TRBV19; d_call: TRBD2; clone_size: NA; j_call: TRBJ2-2; cdr3_nt: TGTGCCAGTAGTATGGCTAGCGGGAACACCGGGGAGCTGTTTTTT; cdr3_aa: CASSMASGNTGELFF
v_call: TRBV11-3; d_call: NA; clone_size: NA; j_call: TRBJ2-7; cdr3_nt: TGTGCCAGCTCCCAAGAGCGGTCCTACGAGCAGTACTTC; cdr3_aa: CASSQERSYEQYF
v_call: TRBV11-2; d_call: NA; clone_size: NA; j_call: TRBJ1-2; cdr3_nt: TGTGCCAGCAGCTTAGTCCGGGGAAACTATGGCTACACCTTC; cdr3_aa: CASSLVRGNYGYTF
v_call: TRBV11-2; d_call: TRBD1; clone_size: once; j_call: TRBJ2-1; cdr3_nt: TGTGCCAGCAGCTCACCCACGGACAGGTACAATGAGCAGTTCTTC; cdr3_aa: CASSSPTDRYNEQFF
v_call: TRBV18; d_call: NA; clone_size: NA; j_call: TRBJ1-6; cdr3_nt: TGTGCCAGCTCACCACCAGCCGGGGGGGATTCACCCCTCCACTTT; cdr3_aa: CASSPPAGGDSPLHF
v_call: TRBV29-1; d_call: TRBD2; clone_size: NA; j_call: TRBJ2-5; cdr3_nt: TGCAGCGTTGAATATGGGACGGGAGGGGAGACCCAGTACTTC; cdr3_aa: CSVEYGTGGETQYF
v_call: TRBV18; d_call: TRBD1; clone_size: NA; j_call: TRBJ2-7; cdr3_nt: TGTGCCAGCTCACCATCTGGGGACAGGGCCTACGAGCAGTACTTC; cdr3_aa: CASSPSGDRAYEQYF
v_call: TRBV7-8; d_call: TRBD2; clone_size: NA; j_call: TRBJ2-3; cdr3_nt: TGTGCCAGCAGCTTGGAACGGGGGGTTGCAGATACGCAGTATTTT; cdr3_aa: CASSLERGVADTQYF
v_call: TRBV5-1; d_call: NA; clone_size: NA; j_call: TRBJ1-2; cdr3_nt: TGCGCCAGCAGCTTGACACAGGGATCTAACTATGGCTACACCTTC; cdr3_aa: CASSLTQGSNYGYTF
v_call: TRBV6-1; d_call: NA; clone_size: NA; j_call: TRBJ2-7; cdr3_nt: TGTGCCAGCAGTGAATCCGGCAGGGGCTACGAGCAGTACTTC; cdr3_aa: CASSESGRGYEQYF
v_call: TRBV24-1; d_call: TRBD2; clone_size: NA; j_call: TRBJ2-3; cdr3_nt: TGTGCCACCAGTGATTTGCTGACCGAGCGGGGGGACACAGATACGCAGTATTTT; cdr3_aa: CATSDLLTERGDTDTQYF